Listed here is a single T cell receptor beta chain. The data are from a study of cytomegalovirus exposure and HLA in healthy donors. Amplification used 60 Vbeta primers and 13 Jbeta primers. TCRdb keeps only in-frame clones here, not all; method: immunoSEQ multiplex PCR. Among 100,000 to 150,000 clones, over 80% were seen once, and the ten largest hold less than 0.25%. The sample comprised PBMCs. The sequence came from a man aged 45-60 years in good health and CMV-seronegative.

The CDR3 DNA reads as TGTGCCTGGAGTGACAGGCGGGGACGGGGCTACACCTTC. Translation: CAWSDRRGRGYTF. This chain links TRBV30 with TRBJ1-2; a weak D match, TRBD1 (5 bases). Germline assignment: CDR1 GTSNPN and CDR2 SVGIG (reference sequence). The CDR3 consists of 13 residues. V lost 1 base to trimming and J lost 8 bases, with 14 bases between them.